This T cell receptor (beta chain) came from a study of shared clonotypes between healthy human individuals (dated by TCRdb to 2018 to 2020). Background for the entire study: The cohort included three men and two women between 18 and 49 years of age. To increase sequencing depth and limit assay-specific biases, TCR repertoire library preparation and sequencing were carried out by different laboratories using diverse techniques. Leukapheresis yielded between about 0.85 and 10 billion PBMCs per donor. For each donor, three plates each were used for CD4 naive and CD4 memory, two plates were used for CD8 naive, and one plate was used for CD8 memory. The study deeply sequenced blood TCR repertoires of several healthy adults to estimate repertoire size and the extent of clonotype sharing between individuals.

The donors were healthy, HIV-negative adults with no recently reported acute infections or vaccinations. Every donor was a Caucasian adult residing in Nashville, Tennessee, USA. Magnetic negative selection was used to enrich CD4+ T cells, after which naive cells were positively selected on CD45RA and the negative fraction became the memory subset. Blood was obtained by leukapheresis, after which PBMCs were separated by Ficoll-Histopaque density gradient centrifugation and cryopreserved in liquid nitrogen vapor phase. Analytical flow cytometry was used to check the purity and quantity of each magnetically sorted T cell population. Each sorted fraction had its genomic DNA isolated and then quantified by UV absorbance on a Nanodrop 2000c. What the authors observed across the whole study: Based on pairwise subsampling, the degree of clonotype sharing among donors was expected to be affected by sequencing depth. Sampling was limited to blood, and TCR repertoires in tissue likely differ from TCR repertoires in blood. The genetic and exposure-history diversity represented was limited by the small number of donors. Larger estimated clonotype richness was generally found for naive subsets than for memory subsets. Compared with non-shared clonotypes, clonotypes shared by all four sorted-subset donors had higher generation probabilities. Rarefaction of sorted-subset datasets indicated incomplete sequencing despite the large sequencing depth. When a handful of donors were compared, the shared fraction of clonotypes was about 5% for naive CD4, around 3.5% for naive CD8, more than 2% for memory CD4, and 0.35% to 0.4% for memory CD8.

Using the deep immunoSEQ assay, TCR CDR3 regions were amplified from genomic DNA by multiplex PCR. Extracted genomic DNA from each cell subset was spread evenly across all wells of several immunoSEQ 96-well plates, with each plate serving as a replicate. For sorted subsets, approximately 210 ng genomic DNA, equal to some 28,000 T cell genomes, was loaded into each replicate PCR. Purified libraries were measured with a Qubit 3.0 fluorometer, size-checked on a Bioanalyzer 2100, and measured again with the KAPA Library Quantification kit. Each immunoSEQ 96-well plate was sequenced on its own single-read 150-cycle Illumina NextSeq 550 flow cell. The source study handled its data this way. Because only junctional sequences without quality scores were contained in the immunoSEQ output, filtering matching that applied to full-length reads could not be performed. Sequences were annotated with PyIR, a Python wrapper for IgBLAST v1.9, and V/J genes and CDR3 were assigned using IMGT germline references. Any read was removed if the V/J assignment was weak (E-value above 1e-6), the CDR3 was missing, or the read contained stop codons, out-of-frame junctions, or ambiguous translated residues. V3J clonotypes were defined as sequences sharing an identical inferred V gene, J gene, and CDR3 amino acid sequence. Percentage overlap between repertoires was calculated by dividing the number of shared unique clonotypes by the size of the smaller repertoire. Three approaches were used to assess repertoire richness: RTK rarefaction, the Chao1 estimator, and Recon v2.1 estimates of unobserved clonotypes. For all TCRbeta clonotypes obtained by the gDNA method from a few donors, generation probabilities were computed with OLGA. Not all clones reach the TCRdb copy of this immuneACCESS table, which keeps in-frame sequences only. Checked studies attribute under half of the gap to unresolved V genes and leave the rest unexplained. V and J calls and clone size follow that table, whereas D and trimming were derived from the DNA. The sample profile shows 2 million to 2.5 million clones; approximately 93% of them were found once. Of the sample, about 0.39% is held by the ten largest clones.

Comment on this clone: This receptor's antigen is unknown. Base qualities are missing; no much larger clone stands one base away.

Sequences were obtained from naive CD4+ T cells from PBMCs. The sample's cell subset or site label, in plain terms: CD45RA+ positively selected. The receptor was derived from a man between 18 and 35 years old in good health. Some clones in this sample may be carry-over from other donors' samples.

The DNA sequence follows: TGTGCCAGCTCGACCGTCCGTGAAGAGACCCAGTACTTC. Its translation is CASSTVREETQYF. The rearrangement combines TRBV2 with TRBJ2-5, with the identity of the D gene unclear. For CDR1 and CDR2, the germline V gene lists SNHLY and FYNNEI. The CDR3, from cysteine to phenylalanine, totals 13 residues. The sequence is cut down to CDR3 DNA, 39 bases in frame from base 1. The germline ends are 13 bases apart after V is trimmed by 8 bases and J by 3 bases.